Presented here are 27 T cell receptor beta chains from one specimen sequenced in a study of T cell repertoires in cytomegalovirus infection. In TCRdb, the reads were re-called with MiXCR into one record per CDR3 protein. The sample consists of 200,000 to 300,000 distinct CDR3 sequences, 9.1% of them appearing once. The source material was PBMCs. The receptors shown here come from a human donor in good health (CMV status not recorded). Some clones in this sample may be carry-over from other donors' samples.

In this sample, this clonotype turned up many times. J is TRBJ2-5 and V is TRBV7-2; D is perhaps TRBD1 or TRBD2 (5 bases each). Per germline, CDR1 SGHTA and CDR2 FQGNSA. V lost 2 bases and J lost 5, with 12 bases in between. The CDR3 covers 14 residues. CDR3 nucleotides: TGTGCCAGCAGCTTAACGGGTTGGGGGGAGACCCAGTACTTC. Its protein product is CASSLTGWGETQYF.

For this clonotype: This could be a read error, since a much larger clone is one nucleotide away. The rearrangement links TRBV7-2 to TRBJ2-3, with 9 bases matching TRBD1. The CDR3 covers 15 residues. Looked up from germline, CDR1 is SGHTA and CDR2 is FQGNSA. V dropped 5 bases and J dropped 0; count of bases not matched to a gene: 3. The CDR3 protein is CASSIGQGSTDTQYF. The CDR3 nucleotides read TGTGCCAGCAGCATAGGACAGGGGAGCACAGATACGCAGTATTTT.

This clonotype was observed many times. The CDR3 bases are TGTGCCAGCAGCCCGACAGGTCTCAACACCGGGGAGCTGTTTTTT. Its protein is CASSPTGLNTGELFF. The chain employs TRBV7-2 and TRBJ2-2; TRBD1 might be the D (6 bases). CDR3 length: 15 amino acids. Between the trimmed V and J ends, which lost 5 bases and 2 bases, there was a span of 12 bases. CDR1 is SGHTA, CDR2 FQGNSA, per germline.

This clonotype was counted many times. This sequence joins TRBV7-2 and TRBJ1-6; D ambiguous. V was cut by 5 bases and J by 8 bases, with 10 bases left in between. Per germline, CDR1 SGHTA and CDR2 FQGNSA. CDR3 length: 13 residues. For the CDR3, the DNA is TGTGCCAGCAGCGCCAGGCCGGATTCACCCCTCCACTTT. This sequence encodes CASSARPDSPLHF.

This clonotype was recorded at least ten times. V and J are TRBV12-3 or TRBV12-4 and TRBJ2-3; the D gene is possibly TRBD1 (5 bases). The CDR3 sequence is 15 residues long. V was clipped by 5 bases and J by 0 bases, with 12 bases between them. CDR3 in amino acids: CASSPWGGSTDTQYF. For the CDR3, the DNA is TGTGCCAGCAGTCCCTGGGGCGGCAGCACAGATACGCAGTATTTT.

This clonotype appeared many times. The chain is built from TRBV4-3 and TRBJ1-5; D perhaps matches TRBD1 (5 bases). The CDR3 is 15 residues long. From germline, CDR1 is LGHNA and CDR2 YSLEER. V lost 5 bases to trimming and J lost 3 bases, with 14 bases between them. CDR3 residues: CASSETSGYNQPQHF. Written as DNA, the CDR3 is TGCGCCAGCAGCGAAACCTCAGGGTACAATCAGCCCCAGCATTTT.

This clonotype was observed a few times. This sequence joins TRBV28 and TRBJ2-6, with unresolved D. The CDR3 extends over 15 amino acids. Germline lookup yields CDR1 MDHEN and CDR2 SYDVKM. Trimming shortened V by 6 bases and J by 1 base, and 10 bases separated the two germline ends. CDR3 bases: TGTGCCAGCAGGCCATTTACGTCTGGGGCCAACGTCCTGACTTTC. Protein product: CASRPFTSGANVLTF.

This clonotype was counted at least ten times. This chain joins TRBV7-2 and TRBJ1-5; 7 nucleotides line up with TRBD1. Germline-derived CDR1 and CDR2 are SGHTA and FQGNSA. The trim removed 5 bases at V and 1 base at J, leaving 8 bases unmatched. The CDR3 has 16 residues. The CDR3 DNA reads TGTGCCAGCAGCCTGGACAGGCTGGGGAGCAATCAGCCCCAGCATTTT. Its translation is CASSLDRLGSNQPQHF.

This clonotype was seen at least ten times. The V gene is TRBV6-5, the J gene TRBJ1-2; weak D call: TRBD1 (6 bases). Germline lookup yields CDR1 MNHEY and CDR2 SVGAGI. CDR3 size: 14 residues. The V end lost 4 bases, the J end lost 5 bases, and 14 bases lay between the germline ends. The CDR3 loop is CASSFGQQIYGYTF. For the CDR3, the DNA is TGTGCCAGCAGTTTCGGACAGCAGATTTATGGCTACACCTTC.

The chain joins TRBV14 to TRBJ2-5, with D hard to call. This CDR3 region has 15 residues. Trimming shortened V by 0 bases and J by 4 bases, and 12 bases separated the two germline ends. Germline V lookup: CDR1 SGHDN, CDR2 FVKESK. Written as DNA, the CDR3 is TGTGCCAGCAGCCAAGATCCCGGGTTCAGAGAGACCCAGTACTTC. Protein: CASSQDPGFRETQYF.

The sample holds many counts of this clonotype. The chain has TRBV12-3 or TRBV12-4 and TRBJ1-1, with D uncertain. V lost 3 bases and J 10 bases, leaving 3 bases between the germline ends. This CDR3 is built from 9 residues. CDR3 nucleotides: TGTGCCAGCAGTTTTGTAGCTTTCTTT. Amino acid sequence: CASSFVAFF.

This clonotype was seen once. Since a much larger clone is just one base distant, this may be a read error. The rearrangement joins TRBV7-9 to TRBJ1-1; D is possibly TRBD1 (6 bases). V shed 1 base and J shed 4 bases, with 10 bases lying between them. Germline V CDR1 and CDR2: SEHNR, FQNEAQ (reference sequence). There are 14 residues in the CDR3. The CDR3 DNA reads as TGTGCCAGCAGCTTAGAGGGGGATGCCACTGAAGCTTTCTTT. It specifies CASSLEGDATEAFF.

This clonotype was counted ten times or more. The rearrangement joins TRBV12-3 or TRBV12-4 to TRBJ1-1, with D perhaps matching TRBD1 (6 bases). V was trimmed by 6 bases and J by 1 base, leaving 15 bases between them. The CDR3 runs 15 residues. The CDR3 protein is CASSPKTGSNTEAFF. CDR3 DNA: TGTGCCAGCAGCCCCAAGACAGGATCGAACACTGAAGCTTTCTTT.

This clonotype occurred a few times. V usage is TRBV19 and J usage is TRBJ1-4; D gene unclear. This CDR3 is built from 15 residues. Trimming removed 6 bases from V and 0 bases from J, with 11 bases in between. From germline, CDR1 is LNHDA and CDR2 SQIVND (reference sequence). CDR3 sequence: CASSLTVATNEKLFF. The DNA for the CDR3 is TGTGCCAGTAGCCTCACGGTGGCAACTAATGAAAAACTGTTTTTT.

The chain has TRBV20-1 and TRBJ2-1; D gene ambiguous. Germline lookup yields CDR1 DFQATT and CDR2 SNEGSKA (reference sequence). Trimming took off 5 bases at V and 6 bases at J, with 17 bases between the two ends. The CDR3 is made up of 14 amino acids. This chain's CDR3 is CSADQSLGLNEQFF. CDR3 in DNA: TGCAGTGCTGATCAGTCTCTGGGTCTCAATGAGCAGTTCTTC.

This clonotype was seen many times. The V gene is TRBV7-9, the J gene TRBJ2-5; 11 nucleotides align to TRBD1. Germline CDR1 is SEHNR and CDR2 is FQNEAQ (reference sequence). The CDR3 totals 16 residues. J gave up 2 bases and V 6 bases, and 8 bases lay outside the gene matches. As DNA, the CDR3 is TGTGCCAGCAGGCAAGCGGGACAGGGGGTTCAAGAGACCCAGTACTTC. The encoded protein is CASRQAGQGVQETQYF.

This clonotype has ten or more counts. The chain couples TRBV5-5 to TRBJ1-1; possible D gene TRBD1, 5 bases. Germline V CDR1 and CDR2: SGHKS, YYEKEE (reference sequence). The CDR3 is 15 residues long. The V gene lost 0 bases and the J gene lost 1 base, with 10 bases spanning the gap. CDR3 in amino acids: CASSLADTRNTEAFF. The CDR3 nucleotides read TGTGCCAGCAGCTTGGCGGACACTCGGAACACTGAAGCTTTCTTT.

In this sample, this clonotype turned up many times. The genes are TRBV12-3 or TRBV12-4 and TRBJ1-4; no clear D gene. This CDR3 has 12 amino acids. Trimming removed 0 bases from V and 6 bases from J, with 2 bases in between. CDR3 DNA sequence: TGTGCCAGCAGTTTAGCGTATGAAAAACTGTTTTTT. This sequence encodes CASSLAYEKLFF.

There are many counts of this clonotype. The chain carries TRBV6-1 and TRBJ1-5, with 9 nucleotides matching TRBD1. This CDR3 is 15 amino acids long. Germline assignment: CDR1 MNHNS and CDR2 SASEGT. After removal of 6 bases from V and 2 bases from J, the junction contained 5 bases not matched to a gene. The DNA for the CDR3 is TGTGCCAGCAGGCTGGACAGGGGCGGCAATCAGCCCCAGCATTTT. It yields the protein CASRLDRGGNQPQHF.

The chain links TRBV6-2 or TRBV6-3 to TRBJ2-3, with 8 positions matching TRBD2. The CDR3 spans 14 residues. Germline values: CDR1 MNHEY, CDR2 SVGEGT. The J segment lost 7 bases and the V segment lost 4 bases, leaving 7 bases of the junction unmatched. In DNA form, the CDR3 reads TGTGCCAGCAGTTTCGGACTAGCTCTAAATACGCAGTATTTT. It encodes CASSFGLALNTQYF.

There are a few counts of this clonotype. The rearrangement uses TRBV5-1 and TRBJ2-5; no definite D call. Germline CDR1 and CDR2: SGHRS and YFSETQ. This CDR3 has 14 amino acids. V lost 0 bases to trimming and J lost 5 bases, with 11 bases between them. The CDR3 DNA sequence: TGCGCCAGCAGCTTGGATACCCAGTCGGAGACCCAGTACTTC. Amino acid sequence: CASSLDTQSETQYF.

This clonotype was counted ten times or more. This chain links TRBV7-9 with TRBJ2-7; D is perhaps TRBD1 (6 bases). The V gene's germline CDR1 is SEHNR and CDR2 FQNEAQ (reference sequence). The CDR3 contains 11 residues. Trimming stripped 5 bases from V and 9 bases from J, with 11 bases between. This CDR3 is CASSETGGQYF. In DNA, the CDR3 is TGTGCCAGCAGCGAGACAGGCGGGCAGTACTTC.

The chain carries TRBV29-1 and TRBJ1-1; D is possibly TRBD1 (5 bases). V was trimmed by 7 bases and J by 1 base, leaving 19 bases between them. Germline assignment: CDR1 SQVTM and CDR2 ANQGSEA. The CDR3 extends over 15 amino acids. DNA for the CDR3: TGCAGCGGCAGGCAAGGGACCGTAAAGAACACTGAAGCTTTCTTT. This sequence encodes CSGRQGTVKNTEAFF.

There are many counts of this clonotype. V and J are TRBV20-1 and TRBJ1-5, with unresolved D. Germline CDR1 DFQATT, CDR2 SNEGSKA (reference sequence). Trimming cost V 5 bases and J 9 bases, with 17 bases left between them. The length of the CDR3 is 13 residues. CDR3 loop: CSALDAGQGPQHF. The CDR3 nucleotides are TGCAGTGCTCTGGACGCCGGCCAAGGGCCCCAGCATTTT.

This clonotype was recorded many times. The chain recombines TRBV9 with TRBJ1-6; D gene unclear. Germline values: CDR1 SGDLS, CDR2 YYNGEE. Trimming pared 0 bases from V and 9 bases from J, leaving 16 bases between. CDR3 length: 16 residues. The CDR3 DNA reads TGTGCCAGCAGCGTAGGTAGGAGTGCCCTCGGTTCACCCCTCCACTTT. Translated: CASSVGRSALGSPLHF.

The J gene is TRBJ2-3, the V gene TRBV20-1, with D possibly being TRBD2 (5 bases). The germline V gene has CDR1 DFQATT and CDR2 SNEGSKA (reference sequence). The ends were cut back, 3 bases at V and 3 bases at J, with 13 bases in the middle. CDR3 size: 14 residues. CDR3 protein: CSASRDSGTDTQYF. Written as DNA, the CDR3 is TGCAGTGCTAGCCGAGACTCGGGAACAGATACGCAGTATTTT.

The chain carries TRBV5-4 and TRBJ1-1; D remains ambiguous. This CDR3 spans 15 amino acids. Germline V lookup: CDR1 SGHNT, CDR2 YYREEE (reference sequence). V was cut by 4 bases and J by 2 bases, with 15 bases left in between. The CDR3 spells CASSPPKATNTEAFF. The CDR3 DNA reads TGTGCCAGCAGCCCCCCGAAGGCAACTAACACTGAAGCTTTCTTT.